This TCR beta chain is from a study of T-cell memory formation after mild COVID-19. TCRdb re-called the 5' RACE reads through MiXCR, storing one row per CDR3 protein. The table includes 350,000 to 400,000 distinct CDR3 sequences, roughly 21% detected once. The sample holds a few counts of this clonotype. The CDR3 has 17 amino acids. Trimming cost V 1 base and J 4 bases, with 19 bases left between them. Germline V lookup: CDR1 SGHVS, CDR2 FNYEAQ. This clonotype originated in an adult woman who had mild COVID-19 (a few samples of this study predate the infection). Cell type and time point are not known. Material for sequencing was PBMCs or a T cell subset sorted from them (not recorded which). The V and J genes are TRBV7-6 and TRBJ1-1; D may be TRBD1 (6 bases). CDR3 coding DNA: TGTGCCAGCAGCTTAGACAGGGAAGGGAAAGATGGCACTGAAGCTTTCTTT. Amino acids: CASSLDREGKDGTEAFF. The full variable domain, with the rest looked up from reference TRBV7-6 and TRBJ1-1, is GAGVSQSPRYKVTKRGQDVALRCDPISGHVSLYWYRQALGQGPEFLTYFNYEAQQDKSGLPNDRFSAERPEGSISTLTIQRTEQRDSAMYRCASSLDREGKDGTEAFFGQGTRLTVV.